This is a list of T cell receptor beta chains from one sample in a study of T cell responses to AZD1222 COVID-19 vaccine. TCRdb's copy holds only in-frame clones and misses some; the assay was immunoSEQ multiplex PCR. Among 90,000 to 120,000 clones listed, around 95% were seen once. The material sequenced was peripheral blood, taken on day 0 of AZD1222 vaccination. The receptor set was obtained from an adult in good health. Each CDR3 is given with its conserved first and last residue. Fields, in order: V gene, D gene, J gene, clone size, CDR3 length, CDR3 protein, CDR3 DNA. D genes are given only for firm matches. Clone sizes are given selectively: once, few, many, or a class where the clone is expanded.

V gene: TRBV28
D gene: .
J gene: TRBJ1-2
clone size: .
CDR3 length: 14
CDR3 protein: CASRDGGGPGGYTF
CDR3 DNA: TGTGCCAGCAGAGACGGGGGAGGACCTGGTGGCTACACCTTC

V gene: TRBV5-1
D gene: .
J gene: TRBJ2-7
clone size: .
CDR3 length: 13
CDR3 protein: CASSSGRDYEQYF
CDR3 DNA: TGCGCCAGCAGCTCGGGCCGGGACTACGAGCAGTACTTC

V gene: TRBV14
D gene: .
J gene: TRBJ1-2
clone size: .
CDR3 length: 13
CDR3 protein: CASSQDPTYGYTF
CDR3 DNA: TGTGCCAGCAGCCAAGATCCAACTTATGGCTACACCTTC

V gene: TRBV19
D gene: .
J gene: TRBJ2-7
clone size: .
CDR3 length: 14
CDR3 protein: CASSIHRDPYEQYF
CDR3 DNA: TGTGCCAGTAGTATCCACAGGGACCCTTACGAGCAGTACTTC

V gene: TRBV5-6
D gene: .
J gene: TRBJ1-5
clone size: .
CDR3 length: 12
CDR3 protein: CASSRLNQPQHF
CDR3 DNA: TGTGCCAGCAGCAGGCTTAATCAGCCCCAGCATTTT

V gene: TRBV7-9
D gene: .
J gene: TRBJ2-1
clone size: once
CDR3 length: 14
CDR3 protein: CASTPLESYNEQFF
CDR3 DNA: TGTGCCAGCACCCCCCTCGAATCCTACAATGAGCAGTTCTTC

V gene: TRBV7-9
D gene: .
J gene: TRBJ2-7
clone size: .
CDR3 length: 13
CDR3 protein: CASSFRASYEQYF
CDR3 DNA: TGTGCCAGCAGCTTCCGGGCTTCCTACGAGCAGTACTTC

V gene: TRBV2
D gene: .
J gene: TRBJ1-2
clone size: .
CDR3 length: 14
CDR3 protein: CASIPGRLFYGYTF
CDR3 DNA: TGTGCCAGCATTCCCGGCAGGCTCTTCTATGGCTACACCTTC

V gene: TRBV30
D gene: .
J gene: TRBJ2-7
clone size: .
CDR3 length: 12
CDR3 protein: CAWSRGNYEQYF
CDR3 DNA: TGTGCCTGGAGTAGGGGGAACTACGAGCAGTACTTC

V gene: TRBV19
D gene: TRBD2
J gene: TRBJ2-2
clone size: .
CDR3 length: 17
CDR3 protein: CASSTKRAGGRAGELFF
CDR3 DNA: TGTGCCAGTAGTACCAAACGGGCAGGCGGGAGGGCCGGGGAGCTGTTTTTT

V gene: TRBV13
D gene: TRBD1
J gene: TRBJ1-2
clone size: .
CDR3 length: 14
CDR3 protein: CASSLGGQGGGYTF
CDR3 DNA: TGTGCCAGCAGCTTAGGCGGACAGGGCGGTGGCTACACCTTC

V gene: TRBV6-5
D gene: .
J gene: TRBJ2-3
clone size: .
CDR3 length: 14
CDR3 protein: CASRHRTITDTQYF
CDR3 DNA: TGTGCCAGCAGACACCGGACGATAACAGATACGCAGTATTTT

V gene: TRBV30
D gene: .
J gene: TRBJ1-5
clone size: .
CDR3 length: 13
CDR3 protein: CAWSERGDQPQHF
CDR3 DNA: TGTGCCTGGAGTGAAAGGGGTGATCAGCCCCAGCATTTT

V gene: TRBV7-8
D gene: .
J gene: TRBJ2-7
clone size: .
CDR3 length: 13
CDR3 protein: CASGMGQSYEQYF
CDR3 DNA: TGTGCCAGTGGGATGGGGCAGAGCTACGAGCAGTACTTC

V gene: TRBV5-1
D gene: TRBD1
J gene: TRBJ1-2
clone size: .
CDR3 length: 12
CDR3 protein: CASSFEQGVFTF
CDR3 DNA: TGCGCCAGCAGCTTTGAACAGGGGGTTTTCACCTTC

V gene: TRBV12-3/TRBV12-4
D gene: .
J gene: TRBJ2-7
clone size: .
CDR3 length: 12
CDR3 protein: CASSPNRDVQYF
CDR3 DNA: TGTGCCAGCAGTCCTAACCGAGATGTGCAGTACTTC

V gene: TRBV12-3/TRBV12-4
D gene: .
J gene: TRBJ1-1
clone size: once
CDR3 length: 12
CDR3 protein: CASSLSGNEAFF
CDR3 DNA: TGTGCCAGCAGTTTATCGGGGAATGAAGCTTTCTTT

V gene: TRBV10-3
D gene: TRBD2
J gene: TRBJ2-3
clone size: .
CDR3 length: 17
CDR3 protein: CAISRVLAGVYTDTQYF
CDR3 DNA: TGTGCCATCAGCCGAGTGCTAGCGGGGGTTTACACAGATACGCAGTATTTT

V gene: TRBV6-5
D gene: .
J gene: TRBJ1-1
clone size: .
CDR3 length: 13
CDR3 protein: CASSYESNTEAFF
CDR3 DNA: TGTGCCAGCAGTTACGAATCGAACACTGAAGCTTTCTTT

V gene: TRBV6-5
D gene: .
J gene: TRBJ1-1
clone size: .
CDR3 length: 12
CDR3 protein: CASRRGNTEAFF
CDR3 DNA: TGTGCCAGCCGTCGGGGGAACACTGAAGCTTTCTTT

V gene: TRBV2
D gene: TRBD1
J gene: TRBJ1-1
clone size: .
CDR3 length: 14
CDR3 protein: CASKGTGGGTEAFF
CDR3 DNA: TGTGCCAGCAAAGGGACAGGCGGTGGCACTGAAGCTTTCTTT

V gene: TRBV3-1/TRBV3-2
D gene: TRBD1
J gene: TRBJ1-1
clone size: .
CDR3 length: 14
CDR3 protein: CASRTTGTNTEAFF
CDR3 DNA: TGTGCCAGCAGAACGACAGGGACGAACACTGAAGCTTTCTTT

V gene: TRBV5-5
D gene: TRBD1
J gene: TRBJ1-2
clone size: .
CDR3 length: 16
CDR3 protein: CASSVRTGTALYGYTF
CDR3 DNA: TGTGCCAGCAGCGTAAGGACAGGCACAGCCCTCTATGGCTACACCTTC

V gene: TRBV5-1
D gene: .
J gene: TRBJ2-1
clone size: .
CDR3 length: 15
CDR3 protein: CASRPLPSSYNEQFF
CDR3 DNA: TGCGCCAGCAGGCCGTTGCCGAGCTCCTACAATGAGCAGTTCTTC

V gene: TRBV30
D gene: TRBD1
J gene: TRBJ1-1
clone size: .
CDR3 length: 13
CDR3 protein: CAWSAGGSTEAFF
CDR3 DNA: TGTGCCTGGAGTGCAGGGGGTAGCACTGAAGCTTTCTTT

V gene: TRBV12-3/TRBV12-4
D gene: .
J gene: TRBJ1-1
clone size: .
CDR3 length: 13
CDR3 protein: CASSLRGNAEAFF
CDR3 DNA: TGTGCCAGCAGTTTAAGAGGGAATGCTGAAGCTTTCTTT

V gene: TRBV7-8
D gene: TRBD1
J gene: TRBJ1-1
clone size: .
CDR3 length: 16
CDR3 protein: CATAGTGGWMNTEAFF
CDR3 DNA: TGTGCCACTGCCGGGACAGGGGGCTGGATGAACACTGAAGCTTTCTTT

V gene: TRBV9
D gene: .
J gene: TRBJ1-1
clone size: few
CDR3 length: 14
CDR3 protein: CASSVGGTNTEAFF
CDR3 DNA: TGTGCCAGCAGCGTAGGTGGTACCAACACTGAAGCTTTCTTT

V gene: TRBV5-6
D gene: .
J gene: TRBJ2-2
clone size: .
CDR3 length: 14
CDR3 protein: CASSLGQNTGELFF
CDR3 DNA: TGTGCCAGCAGCTTGGGGCAGAACACCGGGGAGCTGTTTTTT

V gene: TRBV5-1
D gene: .
J gene: TRBJ2-5
clone size: .
CDR3 length: 14
CDR3 protein: CASSSPGRQETQYF
CDR3 DNA: TGCGCCAGCAGCTCCCCAGGACGCCAAGAGACCCAGTACTTC

V gene: TRBV7-8
D gene: .
J gene: TRBJ1-4
clone size: .
CDR3 length: 16
CDR3 protein: CASSIQSGRYNEKLFF
CDR3 DNA: TGTGCCAGCAGCATACAGTCAGGGAGATATAATGAAAAACTGTTTTTT

V gene: TRBV4-3
D gene: TRBD1
J gene: TRBJ1-5
clone size: .
CDR3 length: 15
CDR3 protein: CASSQDRQGNQPQHF
CDR3 DNA: TGCGCCAGCAGCCAAGATAGACAGGGGAATCAGCCCCAGCATTTT

V gene: TRBV15
D gene: TRBD1
J gene: TRBJ1-2
clone size: .
CDR3 length: 14
CDR3 protein: CATSRDSTGVGYTF
CDR3 DNA: TGTGCCACCAGCAGAGATTCGACAGGGGTAGGCTACACCTTC

V gene: TRBV7-9
D gene: TRBD1
J gene: TRBJ1-2
clone size: .
CDR3 length: 16
CDR3 protein: CASSLAIQGVREGYTF
CDR3 DNA: TGTGCCAGCAGCTTAGCAATACAGGGGGTGCGCGAGGGCTACACCTTC

V gene: TRBV3-1/TRBV3-2
D gene: .
J gene: TRBJ1-5
clone size: .
CDR3 length: 16
CDR3 protein: CASSPSEAGRNQPQHF
CDR3 DNA: TGTGCCAGCAGCCCGTCCGAGGCAGGCCGCAATCAGCCCCAGCATTTT

V gene: TRBV28
D gene: .
J gene: TRBJ2-7
clone size: .
CDR3 length: 14
CDR3 protein: CASSLEGAIYEQYF
CDR3 DNA: TGTGCCAGCAGTTTGGAGGGGGCTATCTACGAGCAGTACTTC

V gene: TRBV4-3
D gene: TRBD1
J gene: TRBJ2-1
clone size: .
CDR3 length: 14
CDR3 protein: CASSQQQGARGQFF
CDR3 DNA: TGCGCCAGCAGCCAACAACAGGGGGCGCGAGGGCAGTTCTTC

V gene: TRBV4-3
D gene: TRBD1
J gene: TRBJ1-1
clone size: .
CDR3 length: 15
CDR3 protein: CASSQVGTGGTEAFF
CDR3 DNA: TGCGCCAGCAGCCAAGTTGGGACAGGGGGCACTGAAGCTTTCTTT

V gene: TRBV11-2
D gene: .
J gene: TRBJ1-5
clone size: .
CDR3 length: 14
CDR3 protein: CASSVQNSNQPQHF
CDR3 DNA: TGTGCCAGCAGCGTTCAGAATAGCAATCAGCCCCAGCATTTT

V gene: TRBV4-1
D gene: .
J gene: TRBJ1-4
clone size: once
CDR3 length: 17
CDR3 protein: CASSQDRSPATNEKLFF
CDR3 DNA: TGCGCCAGCAGCCAAGACAGGAGCCCTGCAACTAATGAAAAACTGTTTTTT

V gene: TRBV12-3/TRBV12-4
D gene: .
J gene: TRBJ1-2
clone size: .
CDR3 length: 13
CDR3 protein: CASSPQGLYGYTF
CDR3 DNA: TGTGCCAGCAGTCCGCAGGGACTCTATGGCTACACCTTC

V gene: TRBV10-3
D gene: .
J gene: TRBJ1-2
clone size: .
CDR3 length: 15
CDR3 protein: CAISDPEGRGYGYTF
CDR3 DNA: TGTGCCATCAGTGACCCTGAGGGCAGGGGCTATGGCTACACCTTC

V gene: TRBV5-1
D gene: TRBD1
J gene: TRBJ2-7
clone size: .
CDR3 length: 15
CDR3 protein: CASSLVAGGDYEQYF
CDR3 DNA: TGCGCCAGCAGCTTGGTGGCAGGGGGCGACTACGAGCAGTACTTC

V gene: TRBV29-1
D gene: .
J gene: TRBJ1-1
clone size: .
CDR3 length: 12
CDR3 protein: CSVDTGDTEAFF
CDR3 DNA: TGCAGCGTTGATACGGGGGACACTGAAGCTTTCTTT

V gene: TRBV12-3/TRBV12-4
D gene: TRBD1
J gene: TRBJ1-1
clone size: .
CDR3 length: 13
CDR3 protein: CASLLGGGREAFF
CDR3 DNA: TGTGCCAGCTTGTTAGGGGGCGGCAGGGAAGCTTTCTTT

V gene: TRBV9
D gene: .
J gene: TRBJ2-3
clone size: .
CDR3 length: 15
CDR3 protein: CASSARTGTTDTQYF
CDR3 DNA: TGTGCCAGCAGCGCCCGAACAGGTACGACCGATACGCAGTATTTT

V gene: TRBV10-3
D gene: TRBD1
J gene: TRBJ1-2
clone size: .
CDR3 length: 16
CDR3 protein: CAISAPAGQGQKSYTF
CDR3 DNA: TGTGCCATCAGTGCCCCGGCGGGACAGGGCCAGAAGAGCTACACCTTC

V gene: TRBV28
D gene: .
J gene: TRBJ1-2
clone size: once
CDR3 length: 14
CDR3 protein: CASSLVGANYGYTF
CDR3 DNA: TGTGCCAGCAGTTTGGTCGGAGCTAACTATGGCTACACCTTC

V gene: TRBV27
D gene: .
J gene: TRBJ1-2
clone size: .
CDR3 length: 15
CDR3 protein: CASSLSTGTNYGYTF
CDR3 DNA: TGTGCCAGCAGTTTATCGACCGGTACGAACTATGGCTACACCTTC

V gene: TRBV27
D gene: TRBD2
J gene: TRBJ2-2
clone size: once
CDR3 length: 18
CDR3 protein: CASRSHIAGSANTGELFF
CDR3 DNA: TGTGCCAGCAGATCACATATAGCGGGATCAGCGAACACCGGGGAGCTGTTTTTT

V gene: TRBV9
D gene: .
J gene: TRBJ1-2
clone size: .
CDR3 length: 16
CDR3 protein: CASSSKAGLVGYGYTF
CDR3 DNA: TGTGCCAGCAGCTCCAAAGCGGGCCTTGTGGGGTATGGCTACACCTTC

V gene: TRBV5-1
D gene: .
J gene: TRBJ2-7
clone size: .
CDR3 length: 16
CDR3 protein: CASSLEHGTEVDEQYF
CDR3 DNA: TGCGCCAGCAGCTTGGAGCACGGGACTGAGGTTGACGAGCAGTACTTC